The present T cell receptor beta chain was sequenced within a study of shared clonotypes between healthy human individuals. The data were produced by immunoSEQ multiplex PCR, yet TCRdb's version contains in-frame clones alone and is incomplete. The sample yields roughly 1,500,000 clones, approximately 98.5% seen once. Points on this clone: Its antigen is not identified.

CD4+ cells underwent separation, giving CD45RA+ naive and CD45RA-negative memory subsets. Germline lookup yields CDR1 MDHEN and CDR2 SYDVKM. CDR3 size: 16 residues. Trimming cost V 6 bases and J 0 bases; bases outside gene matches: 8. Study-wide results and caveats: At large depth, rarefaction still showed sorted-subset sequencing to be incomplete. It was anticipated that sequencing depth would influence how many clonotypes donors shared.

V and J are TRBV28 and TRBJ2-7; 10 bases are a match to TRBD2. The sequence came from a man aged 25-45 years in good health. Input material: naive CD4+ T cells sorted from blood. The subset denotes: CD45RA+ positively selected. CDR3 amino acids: CASSSSGTSDSYEQYF. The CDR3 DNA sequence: TGTGCCAGCAGCTCGTCCGGGACTAGCGACTCCTACGAGCAGTACTTC. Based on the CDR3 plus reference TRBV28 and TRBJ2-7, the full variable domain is DVKVTQSSRYLVKRTGEKVFLECVQDMDHENMFWYRQDPGLGLRLIYFSYDVKMKEKGDIPEGYSVSREKKERFSLILESASTNQTSMYLCASSSSGTSDSYEQYFGPGTRLTVT.